A single sample gave rise to the 4 T cell receptor beta chains below, sequenced in a study of cytomegalovirus exposure and HLA in healthy donors. The PCR ran on 60 Vbeta and 13 Jbeta primers. TCRdb's copy holds only in-frame clones and misses some; the assay was immunoSEQ multiplex PCR. The table records 150,000 to 200,000 clones, about 76% of them present only once. Input material: PBMCs. Every receptor here comes from a female donor in good health and CMV-seronegative.

This clone was seen a few times. V and J are TRBV7-2 and TRBJ2-5; 11 bases agree with TRBD2. Germline CDR1 and CDR2: SGHTA and FQGNSA. Trimming cost V 1 base and J 5 bases; bases outside gene matches: 6. The CDR3 covers 16 residues. Here the CDR3 reads CASSLELAGGSETQYF. Here the CDR3 DNA reads TGTGCCAGCAGCTTAGAGCTAGCGGGGGGCTCGGAGACCCAGTACTTC. Full variable domain (missing parts from reference TRBV7-2 and TRBJ2-5): GAGVSQSPSNKVTEKGKDVELRCDPISGHTALYWYRQSLGQGLEFLIYFQGNSAPDKSGLPSDRFSAERTGGSVSTLTIQRTQQEDSAVYLCASSLELAGGSETQYFGPGTRLLVL.

The table lists this clone with a count of one. This chain uses TRBV7-3 with TRBJ1-6; weak D call: TRBD1 (5 bases). Germline V CDR1 and CDR2: SGHTA, FQGTGA. Trimming pared 5 bases from V and 1 base from J, leaving 15 bases between. The CDR3 runs to 17 residues. CDR3 nucleotide sequence: TGTGCCAGCAGCCCCCGTTTTAGGGGTTCCTATAATTCACCCCTCCACTTT. Translating gives CASSPRFRGSYNSPLHF.

This clone was observed a single time. The chain uses TRBV29-1 and TRBJ2-7; maybe TRBD1 (5 bases). The germline CDR1 and CDR2 sequences are SQVTM and ANQGSEA. The length of the CDR3 is 15 residues. Trimming removed 3 bases from V and 1 base from J, with 16 bases in between. CDR3 protein: CSVDWGRGSSYEQYF. In DNA form, the CDR3 reads TGCAGCGTTGATTGGGGAAGGGGCAGTTCCTACGAGCAGTACTTC.

The rearrangement joins TRBV9 to TRBJ2-7; 8 bases match TRBD1. Unmatched junction bases numbered 8, after V lost 4 bases and J lost 5 bases. CDR3 length: 14 amino acids. CDR1 and CDR2 (germline): SGDLS, YYNGEE. The CDR3 nucleotides are TGTGCCAGCAGCATGGGGACAGGAAGCAACGAGCAGTACTTC. Encoded protein: CASSMGTGSNEQYF.